Here is one T cell receptor (beta chain) with its context. Its antigen is unidentified. The record originates from a study of T cell responses to AZD1222 COVID-19 vaccine. TCRdb keeps only in-frame clones here, not all; method: immunoSEQ multiplex PCR. The sample holds about 120,000 clones; around 83% are singletons and the top ten take 3%. Second doses at about 4 or about 12 weeks were pooled. V gave up 0 bases and J gave up 7 bases, with 6 bases separating them. Looked up from germline, CDR1 is SGDLS and CDR2 is YYNGEE. This CDR3 spans 12 amino acids. Overall study findings and caveats: Donors, mostly white British, included more females; clonal diversity was possibly underestimated. Just a handful of people given AZD1222 tested seropositive at baseline.

This TCR was recovered from an adult who received the AZD1222 COVID-19 vaccine. The chain combines TRBV9 with TRBJ2-3, with D tentatively TRBD2 (5 bases). The sample was peripheral blood, taken 28 days after the second AZD1222 dose. In DNA, the CDR3 is TGTGCCAGCAGCGTAGGACTAAATACGCAGTATTTT. Translating gives CASSVGLNTQYF.